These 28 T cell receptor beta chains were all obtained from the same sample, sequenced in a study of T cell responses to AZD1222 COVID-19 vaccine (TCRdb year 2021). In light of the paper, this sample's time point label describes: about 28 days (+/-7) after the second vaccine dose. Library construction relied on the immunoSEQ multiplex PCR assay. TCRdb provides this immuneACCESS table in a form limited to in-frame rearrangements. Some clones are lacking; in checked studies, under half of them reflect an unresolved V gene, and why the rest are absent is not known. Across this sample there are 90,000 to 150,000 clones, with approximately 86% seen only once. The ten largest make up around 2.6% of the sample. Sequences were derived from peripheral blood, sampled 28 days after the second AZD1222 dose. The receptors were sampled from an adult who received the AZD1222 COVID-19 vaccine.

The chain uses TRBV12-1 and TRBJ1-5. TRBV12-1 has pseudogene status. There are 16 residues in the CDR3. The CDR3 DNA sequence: TGTGCCAGCAGCCCCCCCCCGAGCAGGGAGGGCAAGCCCCAGCATTTT. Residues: CASSPPPSREGKPQHF.

CDR3 amino acids: CASSRGGGGSDTQYF. The CDR3 DNA sequence: TGTGCCAGCAGCAGGGGGGGCGGCGGCTCAGATACGCAGTATTTT. The chain recombines TRBV7-9 with TRBJ2-3; D is perhaps TRBD2 (7 bases). The CDR3 consists of 15 residues. From germline, CDR1 is SEHNR and CDR2 FQNEAQ (reference sequence). Trimming stripped 5 bases from V and 4 bases from J, with 16 bases between.

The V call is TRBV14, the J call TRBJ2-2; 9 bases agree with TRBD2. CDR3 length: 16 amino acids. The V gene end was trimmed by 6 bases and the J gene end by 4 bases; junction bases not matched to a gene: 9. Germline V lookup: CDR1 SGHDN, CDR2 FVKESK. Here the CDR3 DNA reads TGTGCCAGCAGTAAAGCGGGGGGCCTTGGCACCGGGGAGCTGTTTTTT. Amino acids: CASSKAGGLGTGELFF.

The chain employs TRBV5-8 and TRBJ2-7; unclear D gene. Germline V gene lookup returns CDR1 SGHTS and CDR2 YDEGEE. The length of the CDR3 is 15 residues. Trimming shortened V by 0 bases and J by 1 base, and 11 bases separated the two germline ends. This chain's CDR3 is CASSLDTPWSYEQYF. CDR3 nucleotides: TGTGCCAGCAGCTTGGATACACCATGGTCCTACGAGCAGTACTTC.

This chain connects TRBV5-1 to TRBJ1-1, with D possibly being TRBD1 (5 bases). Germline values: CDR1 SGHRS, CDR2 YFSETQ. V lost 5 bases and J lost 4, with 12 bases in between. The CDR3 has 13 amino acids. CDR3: CASRSGRGTEAFF. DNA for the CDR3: TGCGCCAGCAGATCGGGGAGGGGCACTGAAGCTTTCTTT.

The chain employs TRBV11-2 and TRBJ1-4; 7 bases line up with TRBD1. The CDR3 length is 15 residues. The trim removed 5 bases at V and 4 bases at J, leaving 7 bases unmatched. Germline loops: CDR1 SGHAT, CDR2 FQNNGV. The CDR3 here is CASSPSTGFNEKLFF. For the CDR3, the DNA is TGTGCCAGCAGCCCCTCGACAGGGTTTAATGAAAAACTGTTTTTT.

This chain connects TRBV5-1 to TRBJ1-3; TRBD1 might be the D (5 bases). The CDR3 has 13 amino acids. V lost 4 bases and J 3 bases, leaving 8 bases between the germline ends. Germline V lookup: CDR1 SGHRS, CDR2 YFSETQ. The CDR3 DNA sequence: TGCGCCAGCAGCACCAGGGATGGAAACACCATATATTTT. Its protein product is CASSTRDGNTIYF. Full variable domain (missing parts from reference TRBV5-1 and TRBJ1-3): KAGVTQTPRYLIKTRGQQVTLSCSPISGHRSVSWYQQTPGQGLQFLFEYFSETQRNKGNFPGRFSGRQFSNSRSEMNVSTLELGDSALYLCASSTRDGNTIYFGEGSWLTVV.

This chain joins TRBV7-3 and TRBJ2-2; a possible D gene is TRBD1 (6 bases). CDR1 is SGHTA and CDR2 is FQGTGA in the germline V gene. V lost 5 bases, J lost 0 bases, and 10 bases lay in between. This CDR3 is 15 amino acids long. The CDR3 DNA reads TGTGCCAGCAGCCAACAGGGCTCGAACACCGGGGAGCTGTTTTTT. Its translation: CASSQQGSNTGELFF.

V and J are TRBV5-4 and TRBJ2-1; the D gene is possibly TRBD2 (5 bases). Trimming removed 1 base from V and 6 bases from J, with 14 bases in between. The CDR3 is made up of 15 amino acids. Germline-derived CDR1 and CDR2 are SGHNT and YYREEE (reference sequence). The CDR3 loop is CASSLRLGRGNEQFF. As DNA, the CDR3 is TGTGCCAGCAGCTTGAGGTTGGGGAGAGGCAATGAGCAGTTCTTC.

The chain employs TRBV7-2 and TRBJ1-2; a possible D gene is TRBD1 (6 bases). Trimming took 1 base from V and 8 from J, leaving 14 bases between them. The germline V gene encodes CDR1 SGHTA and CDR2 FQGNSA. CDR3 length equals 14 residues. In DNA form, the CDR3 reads TGTGCCAGCAGCTTAGATAGGGGGGCGCAGGGCTACACCTTC. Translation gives CASSLDRGAQGYTF. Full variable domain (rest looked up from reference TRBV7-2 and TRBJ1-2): GAGVSQSPSNKVTEKGKDVELRCDPISGHTALYWYRQSLGQGLEFLIYFQGNSAPDKSGLPSDRFSAERTGGSVSTLTIQRTQQEDSAVYLCASSLDRGAQGYTFGSGTRLTVV.

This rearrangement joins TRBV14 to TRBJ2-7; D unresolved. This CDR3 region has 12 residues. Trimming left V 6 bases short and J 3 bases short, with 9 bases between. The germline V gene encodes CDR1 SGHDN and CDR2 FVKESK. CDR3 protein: CASSPNDYEQYF. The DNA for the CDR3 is TGTGCCAGCAGTCCAAATGACTACGAGCAGTACTTC.

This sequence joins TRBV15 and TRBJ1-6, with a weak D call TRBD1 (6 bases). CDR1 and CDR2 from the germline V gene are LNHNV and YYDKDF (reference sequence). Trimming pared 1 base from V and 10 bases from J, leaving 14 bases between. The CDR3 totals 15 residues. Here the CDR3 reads CATSRGNRDRSPLHF. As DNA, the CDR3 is TGTGCCACCAGCAGAGGTAACAGGGATCGGTCACCCCTCCACTTT.

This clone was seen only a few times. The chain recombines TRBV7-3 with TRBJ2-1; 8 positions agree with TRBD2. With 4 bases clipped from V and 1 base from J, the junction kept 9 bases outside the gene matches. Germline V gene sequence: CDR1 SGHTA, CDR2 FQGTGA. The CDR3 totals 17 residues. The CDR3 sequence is CASSSTGGAASYNEQFF. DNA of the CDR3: TGTGCCAGCAGCTCAACCGGGGGGGCCGCATCCTACAATGAGCAGTTCTTC.

The DNA of the CDR3 is TGTGCCAGCAGCCCACCGGCGCCCCTCGGGCCTCAGCGAGTAGAGACCCAGTACTTC. Translating it yields CASSPPAPLGPQRVETQYF. The chain joins TRBV3-1 (or the pseudogene TRBV3-2) to TRBJ2-5; D not certain. Germline-derived CDR1 and CDR2 are LGHDT and YNNKEL (reference sequence). Trimming shortened V by 4 bases and J by 4 bases, and 28 bases separated the two germline ends. The CDR3 runs 19 residues.

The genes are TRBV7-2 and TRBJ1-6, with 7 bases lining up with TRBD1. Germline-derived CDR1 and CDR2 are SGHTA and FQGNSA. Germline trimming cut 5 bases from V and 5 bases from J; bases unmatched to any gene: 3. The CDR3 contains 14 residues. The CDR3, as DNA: TGTGCCAGCAGCCCGACAGGGAATAATTCACCCCTCCACTTT. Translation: CASSPTGNNSPLHF.

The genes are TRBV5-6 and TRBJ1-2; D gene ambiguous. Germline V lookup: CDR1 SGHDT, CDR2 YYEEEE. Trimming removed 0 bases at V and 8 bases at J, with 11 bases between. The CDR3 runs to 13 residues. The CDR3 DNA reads TGTGCCAGCAGCTTGGCCAATGTGCGCGGCTACACCTTC. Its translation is CASSLANVRGYTF.

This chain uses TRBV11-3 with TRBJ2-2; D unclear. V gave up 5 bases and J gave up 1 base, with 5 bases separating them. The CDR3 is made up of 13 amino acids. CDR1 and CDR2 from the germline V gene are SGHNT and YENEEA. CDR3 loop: CASSEQNTGELFF. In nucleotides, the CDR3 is TGTGCCAGCAGCGAACAGAACACCGGGGAGCTGTTTTTT.

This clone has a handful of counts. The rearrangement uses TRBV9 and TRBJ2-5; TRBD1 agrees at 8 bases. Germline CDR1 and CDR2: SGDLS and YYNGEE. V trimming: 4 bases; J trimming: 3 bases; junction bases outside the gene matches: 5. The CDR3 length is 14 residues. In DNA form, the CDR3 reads TGTGCCAGCAGCACGAGGGACAGGAAAGAGACCCAGTACTTC. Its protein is CASSTRDRKETQYF.

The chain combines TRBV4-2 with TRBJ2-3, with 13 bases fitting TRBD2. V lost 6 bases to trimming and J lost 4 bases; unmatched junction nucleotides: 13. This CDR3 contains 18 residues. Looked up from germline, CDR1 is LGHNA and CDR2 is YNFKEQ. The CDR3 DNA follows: TGTGCCAGCAGGCAGACTAGCGGGGGGCAAGGCATCGCAGATACGCAGTATTTT. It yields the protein CASRQTSGGQGIADTQYF.

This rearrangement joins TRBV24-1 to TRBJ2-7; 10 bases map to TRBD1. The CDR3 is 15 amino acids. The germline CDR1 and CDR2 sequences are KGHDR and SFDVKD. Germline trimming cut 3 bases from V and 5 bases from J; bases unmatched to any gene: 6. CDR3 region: CATSDGGTGENEQYF. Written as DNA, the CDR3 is TGTGCCACCAGTGATGGGGGGACAGGGGAAAACGAGCAGTACTTC.

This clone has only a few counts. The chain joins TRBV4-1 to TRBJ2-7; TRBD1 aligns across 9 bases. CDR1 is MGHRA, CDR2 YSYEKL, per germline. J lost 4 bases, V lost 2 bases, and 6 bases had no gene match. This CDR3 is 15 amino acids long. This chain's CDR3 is CASSQTGTGKYEQYF. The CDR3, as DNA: TGCGCCAGCAGCCAAACCGGGACAGGGAAATACGAGCAGTACTTC.

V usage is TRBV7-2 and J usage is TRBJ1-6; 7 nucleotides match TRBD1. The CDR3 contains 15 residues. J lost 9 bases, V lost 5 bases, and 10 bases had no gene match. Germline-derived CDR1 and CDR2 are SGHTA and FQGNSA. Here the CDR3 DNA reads TGTGCCAGCAGCCTAGACAGGGCGAGTAGTTCACCCCTCCACTTT. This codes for CASSLDRASSSPLHF.

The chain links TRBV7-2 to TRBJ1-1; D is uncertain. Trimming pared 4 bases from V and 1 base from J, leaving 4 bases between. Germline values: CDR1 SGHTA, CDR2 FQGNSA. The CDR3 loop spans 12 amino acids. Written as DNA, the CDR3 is TGTGCCAGCAGCTCGAAGAACACTGAAGCTTTCTTT. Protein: CASSSKNTEAFF.

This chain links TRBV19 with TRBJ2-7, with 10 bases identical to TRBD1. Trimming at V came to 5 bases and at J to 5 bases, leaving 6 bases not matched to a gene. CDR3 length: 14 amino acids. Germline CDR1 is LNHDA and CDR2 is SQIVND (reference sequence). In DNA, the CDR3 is TGTGCCAGTAGTTTGACAGGGGGCTTGCACGAGCAGTACTTC. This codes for CASSLTGGLHEQYF. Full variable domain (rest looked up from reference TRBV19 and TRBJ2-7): DGGITQSPKYLFRKEGQNVTLSCEQNLNHDAMYWYRQDPGQGLRLIYYSQIVNDFQKGDIAEGYSVSREKKESFPLTVTSAQKNPTAFYLCASSLTGGLHEQYFGPGTRLTVT.

CDR3 sequence reads: CSVGTGAQDTQYF. As DNA, the CDR3 is TGCAGCGTCGGCACAGGGGCCCAGGATACGCAGTATTTT. The chain has TRBV29-1 and TRBJ2-3, with 7 bases matching TRBD1. The CDR3 has 13 amino acids. From germline, CDR1 is SQVTM and CDR2 ANQGSEA. With 6 bases clipped from V and 6 bases from J, the junction kept 9 bases outside the gene matches.

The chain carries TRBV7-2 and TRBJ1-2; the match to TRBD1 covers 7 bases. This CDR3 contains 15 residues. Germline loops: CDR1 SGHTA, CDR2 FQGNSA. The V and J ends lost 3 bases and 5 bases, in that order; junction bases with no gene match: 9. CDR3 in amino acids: CASSFPTGAGYGYTF. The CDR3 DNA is TGTGCCAGCAGCTTCCCCACAGGGGCGGGGTATGGCTACACCTTC.

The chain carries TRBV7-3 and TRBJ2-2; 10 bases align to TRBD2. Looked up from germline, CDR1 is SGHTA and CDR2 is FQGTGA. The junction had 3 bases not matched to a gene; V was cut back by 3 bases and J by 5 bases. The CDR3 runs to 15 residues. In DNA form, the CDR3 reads TGTGCCAGCAGCTTCATGACTAGCGGGACCGGGGAGCTGTTTTTT. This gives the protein CASSFMTSGTGELFF.

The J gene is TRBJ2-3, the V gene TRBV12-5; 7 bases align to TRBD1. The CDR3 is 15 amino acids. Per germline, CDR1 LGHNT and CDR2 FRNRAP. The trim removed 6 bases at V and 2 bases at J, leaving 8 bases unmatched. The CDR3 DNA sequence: TGTGCTAGTGGGATAGGGGGCGGATTCACAGATACGCAGTATTTT. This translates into CASGIGGGFTDTQYF. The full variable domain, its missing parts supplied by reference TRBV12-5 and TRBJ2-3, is DARVTQTPRHKVTEMGQEVTMRCQPILGHNTVFWYRQTMMQGLELLAYFRNRAPLDDSGMPKDRFSAEMPDATLATLKIQPSEPRDSAVYFCASGIGGGFTDTQYFGPGTRLTVL.